This TCR beta chain emerged from a study of cytomegalovirus exposure and HLA in healthy donors. Study findings and constraints: Within a later analysis, the majority of CMV-associated TCR beta chains appeared HLA-restricted. Upon later analysis, HLA-associated TCR beta chains proved more clonally expanded than other, equally common chains.

Germline-derived CDR1 and CDR2 are SGHRS and YFSETQ. The CDR3 is made up of 16 amino acids. V lost 3 bases and J lost 0, with 14 bases in between. Primers: 60 Vbeta forward and 13 Jbeta reverse. Libraries were prepared by immunoSEQ multiplex PCR; TCRdb keeps only in-frame clonotypes and omits some of them. The sample shows roughly 70,000 clones, 60% to 75% of them seen only once. In regard to this clone: What it recognizes is unknown. This sample includes further DNA sequences coding for the same CDR3.

The chain is built from TRBV5-1 and TRBJ2-3, with D possibly TRBD1 on 6 matching bases. Sequencing input: PBMCs. The origin of this receptor is a man between 65 and 85 years old in good health and CMV-seronegative. CDR3 region: CASSSTGDSSTDTQYF. As DNA, the CDR3 is TGCGCCAGCAGCTCGACAGGAGATTCTAGCACAGATACGCAGTATTTT.